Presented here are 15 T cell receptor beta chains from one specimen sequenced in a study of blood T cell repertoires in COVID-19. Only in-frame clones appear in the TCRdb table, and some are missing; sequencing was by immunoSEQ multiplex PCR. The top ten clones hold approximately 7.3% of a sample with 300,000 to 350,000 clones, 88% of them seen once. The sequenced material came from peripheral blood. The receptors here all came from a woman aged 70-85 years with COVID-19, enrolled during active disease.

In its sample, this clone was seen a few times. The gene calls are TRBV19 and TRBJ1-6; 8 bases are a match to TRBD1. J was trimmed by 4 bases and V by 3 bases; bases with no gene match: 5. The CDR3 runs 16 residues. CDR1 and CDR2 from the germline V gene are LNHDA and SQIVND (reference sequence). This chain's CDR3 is CASSIYGQGYNSPLHF. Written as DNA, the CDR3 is TGTGCCAGTAGTATCTATGGACAGGGTTATAATTCACCCCTCCACTTT.

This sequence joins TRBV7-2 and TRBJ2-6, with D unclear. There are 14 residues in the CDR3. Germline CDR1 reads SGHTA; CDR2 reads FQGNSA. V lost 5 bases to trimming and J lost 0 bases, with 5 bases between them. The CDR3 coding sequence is TGTGCCAGCAGCGGAGTCTCTGGGGCCAACGTCCTGACTTTC. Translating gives CASSGVSGANVLTF.

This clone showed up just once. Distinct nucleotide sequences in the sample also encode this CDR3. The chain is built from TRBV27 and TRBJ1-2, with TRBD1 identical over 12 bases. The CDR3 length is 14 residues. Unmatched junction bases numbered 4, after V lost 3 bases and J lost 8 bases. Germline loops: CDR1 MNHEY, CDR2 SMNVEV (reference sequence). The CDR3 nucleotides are TGTGCCAGCAGTTTTTCCGGGACAGGGGGCGGCTACACCTTC. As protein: CASSFSGTGGGYTF.

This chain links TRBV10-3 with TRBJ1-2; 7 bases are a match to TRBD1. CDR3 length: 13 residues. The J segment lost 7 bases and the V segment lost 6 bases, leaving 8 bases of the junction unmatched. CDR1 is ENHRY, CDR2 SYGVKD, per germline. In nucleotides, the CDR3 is TGTGCCATCAGCTCCGGGACAGTTCGTGGCTACACCTTC. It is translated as CAISSGTVRGYTF.

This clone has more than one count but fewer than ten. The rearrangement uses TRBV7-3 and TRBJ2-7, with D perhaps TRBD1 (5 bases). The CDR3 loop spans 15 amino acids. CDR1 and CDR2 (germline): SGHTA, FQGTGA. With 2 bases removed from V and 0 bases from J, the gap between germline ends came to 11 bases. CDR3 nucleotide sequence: TGTGCCAGCAGCTTAGGGGCAGCTACCTCCTACGAGCAGTACTTC. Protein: CASSLGAATSYEQYF.

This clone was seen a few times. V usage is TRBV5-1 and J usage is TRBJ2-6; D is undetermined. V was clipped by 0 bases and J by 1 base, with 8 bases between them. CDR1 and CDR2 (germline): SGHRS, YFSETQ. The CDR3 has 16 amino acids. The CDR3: CASSLGQFSGANVLTF. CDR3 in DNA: TGCGCCAGCAGCTTGGGACAATTTTCTGGGGCCAACGTCCTGACTTTC.

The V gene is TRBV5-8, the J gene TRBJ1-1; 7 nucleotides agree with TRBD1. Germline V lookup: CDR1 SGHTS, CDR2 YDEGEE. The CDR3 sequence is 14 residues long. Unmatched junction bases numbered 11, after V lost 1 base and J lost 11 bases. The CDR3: CASSLFLKTGLAFF. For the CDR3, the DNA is TGTGCCAGCAGCTTGTTCCTCAAGACAGGGTTGGCTTTCTTT. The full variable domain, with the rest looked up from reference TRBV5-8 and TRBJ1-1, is EAGVTQSPTHLIKTRGQQATLRCSPISGHTSVYWYQQALGLGLQFLLWYDEGEERNRGNFPPRFSGRQFPNYSSELNVNALELEDSALYLCASSLFLKTGLAFFGQGTRLTVV.

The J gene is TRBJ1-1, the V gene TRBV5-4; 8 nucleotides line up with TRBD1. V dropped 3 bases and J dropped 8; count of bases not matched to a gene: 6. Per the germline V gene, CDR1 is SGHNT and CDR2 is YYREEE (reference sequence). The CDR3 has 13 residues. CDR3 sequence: CASSSLRQGEAFF. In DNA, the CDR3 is TGTGCCAGCAGCTCCTTACGACAGGGGGAAGCTTTCTTT.

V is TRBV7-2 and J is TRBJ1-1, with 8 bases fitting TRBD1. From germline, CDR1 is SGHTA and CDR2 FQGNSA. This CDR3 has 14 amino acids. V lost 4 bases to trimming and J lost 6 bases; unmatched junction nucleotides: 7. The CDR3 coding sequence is TGTGCCAGCAGCTCCGTTCAGGGGGCGGCTGAAGCTTTCTTT. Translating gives CASSSVQGAAEAFF.

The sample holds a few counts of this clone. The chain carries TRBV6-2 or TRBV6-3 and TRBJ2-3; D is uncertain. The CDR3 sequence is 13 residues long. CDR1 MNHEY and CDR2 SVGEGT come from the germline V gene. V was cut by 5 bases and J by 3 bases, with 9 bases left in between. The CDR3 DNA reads TGTGCCAGCAGTAACTACAAGACAGATACGCAGTATTTT. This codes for CASSNYKTDTQYF.

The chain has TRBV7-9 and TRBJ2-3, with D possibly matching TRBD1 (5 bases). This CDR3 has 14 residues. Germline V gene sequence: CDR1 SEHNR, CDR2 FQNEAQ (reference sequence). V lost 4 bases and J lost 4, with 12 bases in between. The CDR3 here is CASSSTLTADTQYF. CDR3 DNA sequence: TGTGCCAGCAGCTCGACGCTGACAGCAGATACGCAGTATTTT.

CDR3 loop: CASSKGQDNTEAFF. The CDR3 DNA sequence: TGTGCCAGCAGCAAAGGACAGGACAACACTGAAGCTTTCTTT. The chain couples TRBV9 to TRBJ1-1; 7 bases agree with TRBD1. This CDR3 is 14 amino acids long. Germline lookup yields CDR1 SGDLS and CDR2 YYNGEE. With V trimmed by 4 bases and J by 2 bases, 5 bases remained unmatched.

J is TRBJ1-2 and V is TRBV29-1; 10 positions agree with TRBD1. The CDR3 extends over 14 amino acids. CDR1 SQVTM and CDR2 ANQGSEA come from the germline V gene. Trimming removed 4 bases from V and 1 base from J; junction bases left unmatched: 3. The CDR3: CSVVGTGDNYGYTF. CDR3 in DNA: TGCAGCGTTGTAGGGACAGGGGATAACTATGGCTACACCTTC.

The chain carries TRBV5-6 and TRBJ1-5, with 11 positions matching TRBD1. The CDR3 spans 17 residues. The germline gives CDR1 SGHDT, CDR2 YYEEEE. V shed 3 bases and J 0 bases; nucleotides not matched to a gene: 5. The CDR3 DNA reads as TGTGCCAGCAGCTGGCCGGGACAGGGGGTTAGCAATCAGCCCCAGCATTTT. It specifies CASSWPGQGVSNQPQHF.

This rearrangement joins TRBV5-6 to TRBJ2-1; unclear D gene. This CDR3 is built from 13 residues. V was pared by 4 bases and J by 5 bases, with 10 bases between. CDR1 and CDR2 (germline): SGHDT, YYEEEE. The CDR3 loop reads CASSLVADNEQFF. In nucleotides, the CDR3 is TGTGCCAGCAGCCTGGTGGCCGACAATGAGCAGTTCTTC.